Here is one T cell receptor (beta chain) with its context. No antigen is known for it. These data are taken from a study of CD4 T cell repertoires in COVID-19. Study-wide context: Relabeled CFSE-low cells, IL-2-expanded for approximately eleven days, met spikes from other coronaviruses. The study, taken as a whole, reports: Two or all three memory subsets shared several highly expanded SARS-CoV-2-reactive clonotypes. Some SARS-CoV-2 clonotypes, between 7 and 25%, recurred in SARS-CoV and/or HKU1 cultures.

The memory T cells were sequenced right after ex vivo isolation, without culture. The assay was immunoSEQ multiplex PCR, and TCRdb's table has in-frame clones only and misses some. The repertoire holds fewer than 9,500 clones, with roughly 80% as singletons. The J segment lost 9 bases and the V segment lost 3 bases, leaving 5 bases of the junction unmatched. Germline V gene sequence: CDR1 LNHDA, CDR2 SQIVND (reference sequence). The CDR3 has 15 residues. The rearrangement uses TRBV19 and TRBJ2-1; TRBD2 agrees at 13 bases. The origin of this receptor is a human donor who had COVID-19. Sequenced material: effector memory CD4+ T cells from blood, taken before the COVID-19 pandemic. The CDR3 DNA reads TGTGCCAGTAGTATTGGACTAGCGGGAGTTGGTGAGCAGTTCTTC. Protein: CASSIGLAGVGEQFF.